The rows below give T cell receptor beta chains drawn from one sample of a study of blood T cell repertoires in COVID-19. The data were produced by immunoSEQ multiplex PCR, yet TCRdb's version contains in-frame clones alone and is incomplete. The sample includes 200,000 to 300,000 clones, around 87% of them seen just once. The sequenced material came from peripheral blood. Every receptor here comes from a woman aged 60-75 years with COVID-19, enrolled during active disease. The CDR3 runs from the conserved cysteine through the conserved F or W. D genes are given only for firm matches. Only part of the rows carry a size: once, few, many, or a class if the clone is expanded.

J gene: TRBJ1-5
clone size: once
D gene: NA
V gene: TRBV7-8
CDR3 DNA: TGTGCCAGCGCCCGGGGGGGTCAGCCCCAGCATTTT
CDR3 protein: CASARGGQPQHF

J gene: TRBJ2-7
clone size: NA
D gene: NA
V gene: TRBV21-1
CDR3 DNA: TGTGCCAGCAGCACACTAGCGGGAGCTTACGAGCAGTACTTC
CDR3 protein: CASSTLAGAYEQYF

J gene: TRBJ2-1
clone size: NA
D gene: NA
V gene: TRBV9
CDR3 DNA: TGTGCCAGCAGCGTTAGCGGCTACCCAACCAATGAGCAGTTCTTC
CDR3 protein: CASSVSGYPTNEQFF

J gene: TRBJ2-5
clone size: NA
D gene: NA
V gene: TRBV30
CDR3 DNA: TGTGCCTGGACAGGGGAAGAGACCCAGTACTTC
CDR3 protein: CAWTGEETQYF

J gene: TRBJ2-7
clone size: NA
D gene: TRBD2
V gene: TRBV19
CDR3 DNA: TGTGCCAGTTTGGGGGGGAACACCTTCATGGCCTACGAGCAGTACTTC
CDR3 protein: CASLGGNTFMAYEQYF

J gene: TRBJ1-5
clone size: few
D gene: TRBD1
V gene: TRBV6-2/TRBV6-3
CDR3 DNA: TGTGCCAGCAGTTACCCGGGACAGGGGTATCAGCCCCAGCATTTT
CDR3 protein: CASSYPGQGYQPQHF

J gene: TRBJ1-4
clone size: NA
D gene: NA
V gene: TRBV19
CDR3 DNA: TGTGCCAGTAGGCTCGAAGGGGCCGTTGGTGAAAAACTGTTTTTT
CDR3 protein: CASRLEGAVGEKLFF

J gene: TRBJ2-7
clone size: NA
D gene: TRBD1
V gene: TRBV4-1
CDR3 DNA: TGCGCCAGCAGCGCGGGACAGGGGTCGAGCGGGAGTAAGGACGAGCAGTACTTC
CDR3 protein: CASSAGQGSSGSKDEQYF

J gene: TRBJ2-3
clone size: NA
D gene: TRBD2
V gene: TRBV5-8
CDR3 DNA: TGTGCCAGCAGCTTGATGGCTAGCGGCTTCGGCACAGATACGCAGTATTTT
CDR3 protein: CASSLMASGFGTDTQYF

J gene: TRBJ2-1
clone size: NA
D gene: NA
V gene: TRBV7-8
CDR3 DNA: TGTGCCAGCAGCTTAGGAATTCGGCTAGCGAGAACCCGCGCCTCCTACAATGAGCAGTTCTTC
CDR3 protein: CASSLGIRLARTRASYNEQFF

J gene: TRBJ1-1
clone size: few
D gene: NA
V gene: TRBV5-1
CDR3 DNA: TGCGCCAGCAGCCCCCAAGGGGCAGGACCGAACACTGAAGCTTTCTTT
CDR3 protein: CASSPQGAGPNTEAFF

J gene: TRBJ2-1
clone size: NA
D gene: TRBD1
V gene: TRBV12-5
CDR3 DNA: TGTGCTAGTGGTTTGGGGCAGGGGGCGCTTAATGAGCAGCTCTTC
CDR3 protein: CASGLGQGALNEQLF

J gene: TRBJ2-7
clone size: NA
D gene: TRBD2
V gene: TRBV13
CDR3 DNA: TGTGCCAGCAGCGCGGCTGGTCGGCGGGAGCTCTACGAGCAGTACTTC
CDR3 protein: CASSAAGRRELYEQYF

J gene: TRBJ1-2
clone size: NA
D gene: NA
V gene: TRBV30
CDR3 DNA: TGTGCCTGGGGGGACTTCGACGAAGTCTATGGCTACACCTTC
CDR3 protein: CAWGDFDEVYGYTF

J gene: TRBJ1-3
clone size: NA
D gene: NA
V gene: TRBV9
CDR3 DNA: TGTGCCAGCAGCGTGCCCGGTGGAAACACCATATATTTT
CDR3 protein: CASSVPGGNTIYF

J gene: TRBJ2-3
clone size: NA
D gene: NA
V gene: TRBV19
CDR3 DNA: TGTGCCAGTAGTATAGACCGACAGGCCACAGATACGCAGTATTTT
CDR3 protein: CASSIDRQATDTQYF

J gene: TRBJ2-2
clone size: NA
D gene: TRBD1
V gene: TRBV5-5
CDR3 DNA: TGTGCCAGCAGCTTTTGGGACAGATTCACCGGGGAGCTGTTTTTT
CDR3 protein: CASSFWDRFTGELFF

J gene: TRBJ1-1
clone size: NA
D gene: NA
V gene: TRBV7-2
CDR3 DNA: TGTGCCAGCAGCCGGGACATTAATGAAGCTTTCTTT
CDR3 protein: CASSRDINEAFF

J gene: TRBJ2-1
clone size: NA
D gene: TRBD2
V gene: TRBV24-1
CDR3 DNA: TGTGCCACCAGTGACACAATAGCGGGGGGGAACAATGAGCAGTTCTTC
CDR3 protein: CATSDTIAGGNNEQFF

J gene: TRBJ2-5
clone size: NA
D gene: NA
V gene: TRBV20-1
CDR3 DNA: TGCAGTGCTAAGGAGGGAGAGACCCAGTACTTC
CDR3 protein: CSAKEGETQYF

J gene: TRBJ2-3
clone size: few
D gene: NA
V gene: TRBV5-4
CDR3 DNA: TGTGCCAGCAGCTTGCCCCACACAGATACGCAGTATTTT
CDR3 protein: CASSLPHTDTQYF

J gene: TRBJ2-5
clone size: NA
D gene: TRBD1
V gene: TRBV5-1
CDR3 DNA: TGCGCCAGCAGTATTGTGGGGACAGGGAAAGAGACCCAGTACTTC
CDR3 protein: CASSIVGTGKETQYF

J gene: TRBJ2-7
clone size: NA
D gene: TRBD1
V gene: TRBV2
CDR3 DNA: TGTGCCAGCAGTGCCCGGACAGGGATGTACGAGCAGTACTTC
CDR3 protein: CASSARTGMYEQYF

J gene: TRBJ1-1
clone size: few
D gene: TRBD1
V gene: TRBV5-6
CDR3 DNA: TGTGCCAGCAGCCGTCGGCCGACAGGGGGCGGTGAGAACACTGAAGCTTTCTTT
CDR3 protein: CASSRRPTGGGENTEAFF

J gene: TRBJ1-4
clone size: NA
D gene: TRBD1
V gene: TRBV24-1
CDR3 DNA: TGTGCCACCAGTGATCCAGGGGACAGTCTTGGTTATGAAAAACTGTTTTTT
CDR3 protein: CATSDPGDSLGYEKLFF

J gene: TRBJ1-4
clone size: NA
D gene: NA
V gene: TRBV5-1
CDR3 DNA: TGCGCCAGCAGCTTGGCCGGACAGCTTAATGAAAAACTGTTTTTT
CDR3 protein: CASSLAGQLNEKLFF

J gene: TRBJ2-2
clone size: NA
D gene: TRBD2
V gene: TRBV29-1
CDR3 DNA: TGCAGCGTCGACGGAGGGACTATCACCGGGGAGCTGTTTTTT
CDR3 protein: CSVDGGTITGELFF

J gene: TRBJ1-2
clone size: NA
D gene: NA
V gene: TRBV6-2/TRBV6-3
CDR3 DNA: TGTGCCAGCAGCTCCCTTTGGGAGGGGACCTATGGCTACACCTTC
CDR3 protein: CASSSLWEGTYGYTF

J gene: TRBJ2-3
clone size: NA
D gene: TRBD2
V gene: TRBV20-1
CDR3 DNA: TGCAGTGCTAGTGCCCGGACTAGCGGAGATACGCAGTATTTT
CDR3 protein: CSASARTSGDTQYF

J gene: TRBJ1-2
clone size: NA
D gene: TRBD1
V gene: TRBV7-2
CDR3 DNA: TGTGCCAGCAGCTGGGGACAGGGGGCACGGGGCTACACCTTC
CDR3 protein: CASSWGQGARGYTF

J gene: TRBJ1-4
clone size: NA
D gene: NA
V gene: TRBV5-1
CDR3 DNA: TGCGCCAGCAGCTCAGCAGGGCTACGCGAAAAACTGTTTTTT
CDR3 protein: CASSSAGLREKLFF

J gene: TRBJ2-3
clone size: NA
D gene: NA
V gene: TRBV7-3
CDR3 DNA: TGTGCCAGCAGCTTAAGCAGGGATACGCAGTATTTT
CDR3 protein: CASSLSRDTQYF

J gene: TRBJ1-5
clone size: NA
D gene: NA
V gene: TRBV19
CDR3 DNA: TGTGCCAGTAGAGTAGGGGGATACTATCAGCCCCAGCATTTT
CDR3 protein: CASRVGGYYQPQHF

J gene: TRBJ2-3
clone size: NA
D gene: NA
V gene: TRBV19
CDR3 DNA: TGTGCCAGTAGAGGCCGCCAGGTCACAGATACGCAGTATTTT
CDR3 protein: CASRGRQVTDTQYF

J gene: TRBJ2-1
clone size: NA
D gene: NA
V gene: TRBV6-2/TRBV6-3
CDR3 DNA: TGTGCCAGCAGTTACTCGATCAGGACCTACAATGAGCAGTTCTTC
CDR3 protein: CASSYSIRTYNEQFF

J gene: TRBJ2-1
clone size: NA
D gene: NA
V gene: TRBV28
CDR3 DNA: TGTGCCAGCAGTCCCAGATACAATGAGCAGTTCTTC
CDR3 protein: CASSPRYNEQFF

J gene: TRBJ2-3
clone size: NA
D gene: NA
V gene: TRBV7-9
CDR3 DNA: TGTGCCAGCAGCCAAGGGGCCTTCATCACAGATACGCAGTATTTT
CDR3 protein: CASSQGAFITDTQYF

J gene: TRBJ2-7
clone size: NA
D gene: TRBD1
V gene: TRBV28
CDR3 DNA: TGTGCCAGCCACCCATCGGGACAGGGATGGCTACAGTACTTC
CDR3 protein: CASHPSGQGWLQYF

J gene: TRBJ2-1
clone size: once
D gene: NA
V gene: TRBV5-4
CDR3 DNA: TGTGCCAGCAGCTCCCCATCAAATGCGGCCAGTCACCTCAATGAGCAGTTCTTC
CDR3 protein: CASSSPSNAASHLNEQFF

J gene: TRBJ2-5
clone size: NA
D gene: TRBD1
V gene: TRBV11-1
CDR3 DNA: TGTGCCAGCAGCTCAAGACAGGGGGGCCAAGAGACCCAGTACTTC
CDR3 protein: CASSSRQGGQETQYF

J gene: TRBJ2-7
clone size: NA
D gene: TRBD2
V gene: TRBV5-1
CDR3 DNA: TGCGCCAGCAGCCCACTAGCGGTCTACGAGCAGTACTTC
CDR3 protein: CASSPLAVYEQYF

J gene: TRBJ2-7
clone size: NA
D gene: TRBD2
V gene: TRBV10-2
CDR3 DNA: TGCGCCAGCACCACCGGACTAGCGGACGAGCAGTACTTC
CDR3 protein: CASTTGLADEQYF

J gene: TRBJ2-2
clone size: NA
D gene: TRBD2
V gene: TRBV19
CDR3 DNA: TGTGCCAGTACCCCTTTCGCTAGCGGGATGAACACCGGGGAGCTGTTTTTT
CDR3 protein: CASTPFASGMNTGELFF

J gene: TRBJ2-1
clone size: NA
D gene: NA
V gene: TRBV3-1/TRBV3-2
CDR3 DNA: TGTGCCAGCAGCCAAGTGTTATCGCTTTTCTCCGGTGTTGAGCAGTTCTTC
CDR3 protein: CASSQVLSLFSGVEQFF

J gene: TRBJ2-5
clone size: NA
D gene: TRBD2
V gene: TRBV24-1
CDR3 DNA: TGTGCCACCAGGGGGGTCAGCGGGGGCTACCAAGAGACCCAGTACTTC
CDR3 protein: CATRGVSGGYQETQYF

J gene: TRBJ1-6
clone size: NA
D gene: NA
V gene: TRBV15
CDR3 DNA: TGTGCCACCAGCAGGGCGGGGGGGGCCCTCCACTTT
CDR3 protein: CATSRAGGALHF

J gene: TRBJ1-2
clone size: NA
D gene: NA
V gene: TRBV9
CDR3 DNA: TGTGCCAGCAGCGTGACAGGTTGGGCGGATGGCTACACCTTC
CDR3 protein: CASSVTGWADGYTF

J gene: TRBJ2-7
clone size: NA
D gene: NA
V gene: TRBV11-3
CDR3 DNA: TGTGCCAGCAGCAATTCAGCGGCTCTAGAGCAGTACTTC
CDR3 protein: CASSNSAALEQYF

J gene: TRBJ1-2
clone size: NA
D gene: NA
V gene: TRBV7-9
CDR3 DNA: TGTGCCAGCAGCTTTGATAGCTTTCGGCGCGGCTACACCTTC
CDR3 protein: CASSFDSFRRGYTF

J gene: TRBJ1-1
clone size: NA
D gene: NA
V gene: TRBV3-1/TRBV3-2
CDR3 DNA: TGTGCCAGCAGCCAAGGGATCTTGACTCAGAACACTGAAGCTTTCTTT
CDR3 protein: CASSQGILTQNTEAFF

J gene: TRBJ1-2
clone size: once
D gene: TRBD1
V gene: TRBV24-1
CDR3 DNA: TGTGCCACCAGTGTGGGGACAGACTATGGCTACACCTTC
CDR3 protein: CATSVGTDYGYTF

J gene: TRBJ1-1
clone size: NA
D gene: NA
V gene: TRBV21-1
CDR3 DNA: TGTGCCAGCAGCAAAGGACAGGGGGCCCTCTTAAAGGCTTTCTTT
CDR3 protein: CASSKGQGALLKAFF

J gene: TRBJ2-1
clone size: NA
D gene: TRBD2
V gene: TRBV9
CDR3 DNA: TGTGCCAGCAGCGTAGGAAGCGGGAGCTCCTACAATGAGCAGTTCTTC
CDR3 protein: CASSVGSGSSYNEQFF

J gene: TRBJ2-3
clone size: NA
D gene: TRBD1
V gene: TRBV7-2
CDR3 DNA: TGTGCCAGCAGCTTAGAGGGGACAGGGAATACGCAGTATTTT
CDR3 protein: CASSLEGTGNTQYF

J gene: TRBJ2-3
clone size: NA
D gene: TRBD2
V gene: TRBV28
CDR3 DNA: TGTGCCAGCAGTTTTGGAATTCTCCAACTAGCGGGAGAAAGGGCAGATACGCAGTATTTT
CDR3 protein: CASSFGILQLAGERADTQYF

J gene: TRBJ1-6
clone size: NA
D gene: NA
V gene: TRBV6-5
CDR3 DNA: TGTGCCAGCAGCCGGAAACAGGATTCACCCCTCCACTTT
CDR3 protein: CASSRKQDSPLHF